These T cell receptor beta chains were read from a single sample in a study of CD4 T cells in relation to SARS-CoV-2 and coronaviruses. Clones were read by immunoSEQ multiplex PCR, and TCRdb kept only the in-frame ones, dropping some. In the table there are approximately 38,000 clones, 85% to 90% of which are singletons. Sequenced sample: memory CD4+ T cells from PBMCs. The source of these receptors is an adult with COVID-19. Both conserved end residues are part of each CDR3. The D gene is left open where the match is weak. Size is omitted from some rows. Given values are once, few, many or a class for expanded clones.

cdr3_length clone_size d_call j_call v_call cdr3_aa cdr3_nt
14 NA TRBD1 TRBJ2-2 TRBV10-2 CATSAGGRTGELFF TGCGCCACCTCGGCAGGGGGCCGAACCGGGGAGCTGTTTTTT
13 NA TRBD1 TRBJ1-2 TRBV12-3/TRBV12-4 CASNQDRGNGYTF TGTGCCAGCAACCAGGACAGGGGAAACGGCTACACCTTC
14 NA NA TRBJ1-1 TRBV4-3 CASSRGRMNTEAFF TGCGCCAGCAGCCGGGGACGGATGAACACTGAAGCTTTCTTT
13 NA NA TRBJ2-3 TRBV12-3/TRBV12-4 CASRSNPADTQYF TGTGCCAGCAGATCCAATCCAGCAGATACGCAGTATTTT
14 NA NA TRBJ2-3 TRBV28 CASSLTGPPDTQYF TGTGCCAGCAGTCTGACAGGACCTCCAGATACGCAGTATTTT
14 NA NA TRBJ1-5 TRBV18 CASSSTDSNQPQHF TGTGCCAGCTCATCGACTGATAGCAATCAGCCCCAGCATTTT
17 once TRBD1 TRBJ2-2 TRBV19 CASSIGTGGANTGELFF TGTGCCAGTAGTATAGGGACAGGGGGTGCGAACACCGGGGAGCTGTTTTTT
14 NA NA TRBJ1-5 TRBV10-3 CAISEERNNQPQHF TGTGCCATCAGTGAAGAAAGGAACAATCAGCCCCAGCATTTT
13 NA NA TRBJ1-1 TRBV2 CASMTLANTEAFF TGTGCCAGCATGACACTTGCGAACACTGAAGCTTTCTTT
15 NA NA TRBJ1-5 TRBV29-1 CSTFSSPGENQPQHF TGCAGCACCTTTTCTTCTCCCGGGGAAAATCAGCCCCAGCATTTT
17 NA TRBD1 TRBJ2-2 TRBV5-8 CASSLGRDRGNTGELFF TGTGCCAGCAGCTTGGGCCGGGACAGGGGTAACACCGGGGAGCTGTTTTTT
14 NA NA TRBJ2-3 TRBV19 CASSINMLSDTQYF TGTGCCAGTAGTATAAATATGTTATCAGATACGCAGTATTTT
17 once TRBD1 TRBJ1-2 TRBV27 CASSLSKNRGAYYGYTF TGTGCCAGCAGTTTATCGAAAAACAGGGGGGCCTACTATGGCTACACCTTC
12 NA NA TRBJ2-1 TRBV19 CASSLLNNEQFF TGTGCCAGTAGCCTTCTAAACAATGAGCAGTTCTTC
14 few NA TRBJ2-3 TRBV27 CASSLGAGADTQYF TGTGCCAGCAGTTTGGGGGCGGGAGCAGATACGCAGTATTTT
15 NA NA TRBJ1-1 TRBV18 CASSPAGQINTEAFF TGTGCCAGCTCACCAGCAGGACAGATAAACACTGAAGCTTTCTTT
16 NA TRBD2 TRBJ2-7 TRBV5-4 CASTLAGGTVLEEQYF TGTGCCAGCACCCTAGCGGGGGGTACCGTCCTAGAGGAGCAGTACTTC
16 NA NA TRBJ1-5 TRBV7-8 CASSLGGILSNQPQHF TGTGCCAGCAGCTTAGGAGGCATCCTTAGCAATCAGCCCCAGCATTTT
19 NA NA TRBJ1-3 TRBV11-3 CASSRGQYEQKLSGNTIYF TGTGCCAGCAGCCGCGGCCAATACGAACAAAAACTCTCTGGAAACACCATATATTTT
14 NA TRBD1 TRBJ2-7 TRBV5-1 CASSPRDSDYEQYF TGCGCCAGCAGCCCCCGGGACAGTGATTACGAGCAGTACTTC
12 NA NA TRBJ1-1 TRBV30 CAWTSRDTEAFF TGTGCCTGGACTTCGAGGGACACTGAAGCTTTCTTT
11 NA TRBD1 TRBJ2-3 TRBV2 CASRVDRVQYF TGTGCCAGCAGGGTCGACAGGGTGCAGTATTTT
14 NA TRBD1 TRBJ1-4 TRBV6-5 CASRLQGAREKLFF TGTGCCAGCAGACTACAGGGGGCACGTGAAAAACTGTTTTTT
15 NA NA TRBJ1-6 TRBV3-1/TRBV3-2 CASSQADSYNSPLHF TGTGCCAGCAGCCAGGCTGACAGCTACAATTCACCCCTCCACTTT
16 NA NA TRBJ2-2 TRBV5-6 CASSLKVTDNTGELFF TGTGCCAGCAGCTTGAAGGTGACAGATAACACCGGGGAGCTGTTTTTT
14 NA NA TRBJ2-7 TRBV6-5 CASSGQFSSYEQYF TGTGCCAGCAGCGGACAGTTTAGCTCCTACGAGCAGTACTTC